This TCR beta chain was observed in a study of shared clonotypes between healthy human individuals. Trimming took 1 base from V and 4 from J, leaving 16 bases between them. Germline V CDR1 and CDR2: LGHNA, YSLEER. The CDR3 extends over 16 amino acids. Study-wide results and caveats: It was anticipated that sequencing depth would influence how many clonotypes donors shared. Estimated richness was generally greater in naive than memory subsets.

Turning to this clone: Its antigen remains unidentified.

Sorted-subset replicate PCR reactions were performed with approximately 180 ng DNA, corresponding to roughly 31,000 T cell genomes. Libraries were prepared by immunoSEQ multiplex PCR; TCRdb keeps only in-frame clonotypes and omits some of them. The table shows a few hundred thousand clones, with roughly 87% occurring only once. This chain links TRBV4-3 with TRBJ2-5; D gene uncertain. The source of this sequence is a man in his late teens or twenties in good health. Source material: memory CD8+ T cells sorted from blood. Subset here: CD45RO+ cells pooled with CCR7-negative TemRA cells. This CDR3 reads CASSQGFMTLGETQYF. CDR3 nucleotides: TGCGCCAGCAGCCAAGGGTTTATGACCCTGGGAGAGACCCAGTACTTC.